These T cell receptor beta chains were read from a single sample in a study of cytomegalovirus exposure and HLA in healthy donors. Sequencing was performed with immunoSEQ multiplex PCR; in TCRdb, only in-frame clones are kept and a portion is missing. This repertoire includes about 150,000 clones. Sequencing was performed on PBMCs. All receptors derive from a man in his thirties or forties in good health and CMV-seronegative. Both conserved end residues are part of each CDR3. D genes are given only for firm matches.

v_gene	j_gene	d_gene	CDR3aa	CDR3nt
TRBV12-5	TRBJ2-3	TRBD2	CASGKISGSDTQYF	TGTGCTAGTGGGAAGATTAGCGGGTCAGATACGCAGTATTTT
TRBV11-3	TRBJ1-4	TRBD1	CASSLNDRENEKLFF	TGTGCCAGCAGCTTAAACGACAGGGAGAACGAAAAACTGTTTTTT
TRBV29-1	TRBJ1-2	-	CSVSTTGYGYTF	TGCAGCGTTTCTACGACAGGCTATGGCTACACCTTC
TRBV30	TRBJ2-3	TRBD1	CAQYSGGATDTQYF	TGTGCCCAATACTCAGGGGGCGCGACAGATACGCAGTATTTT
TRBV4-2	TRBJ2-7	TRBD2	CASSQGLAGSGGSYEQYF	TGTGCCAGCAGCCAGGGACTAGCGGGGTCAGGTGGTTCCTACGAGCAGTACTTC
TRBV6-1	TRBJ2-7	TRBD2	CASDKAGGISYEQYF	TGTGCCAGCGATAAAGCGGGGGGGATCTCCTACGAGCAGTACTTC
TRBV7-2	TRBJ2-5	-	CASSSTRETQYF	TGTGCCAGCAGCTCTACTAGGGAGACCCAGTACTTC
TRBV7-9	TRBJ2-6	-	CASSTRLSGANVLTF	TGTGCCAGCAGCACCCGGTTATCTGGGGCCAACGTCCTGACTTTC
TRBV7-9	TRBJ2-1	TRBD2	CASVKTSGSAEQFF	TGTGCCAGCGTGAAGACTAGCGGGAGTGCTGAGCAGTTCTTC
TRBV5-6	TRBJ2-2	-	CASSPGLLTGELFF	TGTGCCAGCAGCCCGGGACTCCTCACCGGGGAGCTGTTTTTT
TRBV15	TRBJ2-5	TRBD2	CATSRGYTSGETQYF	TGTGCCACCAGCAGAGGTTATACTAGCGGAGAGACCCAGTACTTC
TRBV2	TRBJ2-5	TRBD2	CASSAPTSGRSWETQYF	TGTGCCAGCAGTGCTCCGACTAGCGGGAGATCCTGGGAGACCCAGTACTTC
TRBV6-5	TRBJ2-5	-	CASSYSMGSGETQYF	TGTGCCAGCAGTTACTCAATGGGGTCGGGGGAGACCCAGTACTTC
TRBV29-1	TRBJ1-1	-	CSVGGQATEAFF	TGCAGCGTTGGGGGACAAGCCACTGAAGCTTTCTTT
TRBV4-1	TRBJ2-7	TRBD2	CASSPRTSGTYEQYF	TGCGCCAGCAGCCCAAGGACTAGCGGAACCTACGAGCAGTACTTC
TRBV11-1	TRBJ2-7	-	CASSLERIQQYF	TGTGCCAGCAGCTTAGAGAGGATTCAGCAGTACTTC
TRBV28	TRBJ1-1	TRBD1	CASRFQGGNTEAFF	TGTGCCAGCAGATTCCAGGGGGGAAACACTGAAGCTTTCTTT
TRBV7-2	TRBJ1-6	-	CASSVRNSPLHF	TGTGCCAGCAGCGTGCGTAATTCACCCCTCCACTTT
TRBV6-1	TRBJ1-3	TRBD1	CASEMDRGTGNTIYF	TGTGCCAGTGAGATGGACAGGGGTACTGGAAACACCATATATTTT
TRBV9	TRBJ2-1	TRBD2	CASSVFGLAGGNEQFF	TGTGCCAGCAGCGTTTTCGGACTAGCGGGAGGGAATGAGCAGTTCTTC
TRBV19	TRBJ1-2	-	CASSIRRDGYTF	TGTGCCAGTAGTATTAGGAGGGATGGCTACACCTTC
TRBV18	TRBJ2-5	-	CASSLLGRGQETQYF	TGTGCCAGCTCACTCCTAGGAAGGGGGCAAGAGACCCAGTACTTC
TRBV28	TRBJ2-7	TRBD1	CASSSSYRGFYEQYF	TGTGCCAGCAGTTCCTCCTACAGGGGTTTCTACGAGCAGTACTTC
TRBV27	TRBJ2-5	-	CASRRQTQETQYF	TGTGCCAGCAGGAGACAGACCCAAGAGACCCAGTACTTC
TRBV28	TRBJ2-7	-	CATGRGSYEQYF	TGTGCCACCGGGCGGGGTTCCTACGAGCAGTACTTC
TRBV11-2	TRBJ2-1	TRBD2	CASRSVRGSNYNEQFF	TGTGCCAGCAGGAGTGTTCGCGGGAGTAACTACAATGAGCAGTTCTTC
TRBV7-9	TRBJ2-7	-	CASRARDSLSYEQYF	TGTGCCAGCAGAGCCCGGGACTCGCTCTCCTACGAGCAGTACTTC
TRBV7-7	TRBJ2-5	TRBD2	CASSALGLAGVETQYF	TGTGCCAGCAGCGCGCTTGGACTAGCGGGAGTAGAGACCCAGTACTTC
TRBV7-9	TRBJ2-7	-	CASSLGGRGEQYF	TGTGCCAGCAGCTTAGGGGGGCGAGGCGAGCAGTACTTC
TRBV10-2	TRBJ2-5	-	CASSEPILQSWQETQYF	TGCGCCAGCAGTGAGCCGATATTGCAGTCTTGGCAAGAGACCCAGTACTTC
TRBV7-6	TRBJ1-3	-	CASSLRTVGNTIYF	TGTGCCAGCAGCCTCCGGACAGTCGGAAACACCATATATTTT
TRBV5-1	TRBJ2-7	-	CASSLVGQGSHEQYF	TGCGCCAGCAGCTTGGTGGGTCAGGGCTCCCACGAGCAGTACTTC
TRBV10-1	TRBJ2-7	-	CATRRPGSYEQYF	TGCGCTACCCGCCGGCCGGGTTCCTACGAGCAGTACTTC
TRBV6-5	TRBJ2-7	-	CASSGTLEGYEQYF	TGTGCCAGCAGTGGGACCCTGGAGGGCTACGAGCAGTACTTC
TRBV4-1	TRBJ1-2	TRBD1	CASSQEGTGGGGYTF	TGCGCCAGCAGCCAAGAAGGGACAGGGGGGGGTGGCTACACCTTC
TRBV6-4	TRBJ2-3	TRBD2	CASSGVAGSSDTQYF	TGTGCCAGCAGTGGAGTAGCGGGGAGTTCGGATACGCAGTATTTT
TRBV6-5	TRBJ2-2	TRBD1	CASSYSGTGGGGELFF	TGTGCCAGCAGTTATTCCGGGACAGGGGGCGGCGGGGAGCTGTTTTTT
TRBV27	TRBJ2-1	TRBD2	CASSLRLAGGNEQFF	TGTGCCAGCAGTCTACGACTAGCGGGAGGCAATGAGCAGTTCTTC
TRBV6-4	TRBJ2-7	TRBD1	CASSGPGLRDSDYEQYF	TGTGCCAGCAGTGGCCCCGGGCTCCGGGACAGTGACTACGAGCAGTACTTC
TRBV27	TRBJ1-2	TRBD1	CASSLTPGTGEYGYTF	TGTGCCAGCAGTTTAACCCCCGGGACAGGAGAATATGGCTACACCTTC
TRBV29-1	TRBJ1-1	-	CSVGMGGFYTEAFF	TGCAGCGTGGGAATGGGGGGGTTTTACACTGAAGCTTTCTTT
TRBV6-1	TRBJ2-7	-	CASSEVGGSSYEQYF	TGTGCCAGCAGTGAAGTGGGGGGATCCTCCTACGAGCAGTACTTC
TRBV9	TRBJ2-6	TRBD2	CASSARTSGNSGANVLTF	TGTGCCAGCAGCGCAAGGACTAGCGGAAACTCTGGGGCCAACGTCCTGACTTTC
TRBV7-8	TRBJ2-1	-	CASSSAGRNNEQFF	TGTGCCAGCAGCTCCGCGGGGCGGAACAATGAGCAGTTCTTC
TRBV27	TRBJ2-4	-	CASSLGSGNIQYF	TGTGCCAGCAGTTTAGGTTCGGGGAACATTCAGTACTTC
TRBV29-1	TRBJ2-1	TRBD2	CSVEALAGITYNQPINEQFF	TGCAGCGTTGAGGCTCTAGCGGGAATCACCTACAATCAGCCCATCAATGAGCAGTTCTTC
TRBV4-3	TRBJ1-1	-	CASSQLRNTEAFF	TGCGCCAGCAGCCAACTAAGAAACACTGAAGCTTTCTTT
TRBV19	TRBJ2-1	TRBD2	CASSTRLASRIYNEQFF	TGTGCCAGTAGTACCAGACTAGCTAGTCGTATATACAATGAGCAGTTCTTC
TRBV19	TRBJ1-5	TRBD1	CASSATGSSNQPQHF	TGTGCCAGTAGTGCGACAGGGAGTAGCAATCAGCCCCAGCATTTT
TRBV4-2	TRBJ2-3	TRBD2	CASSQGLAGEADTQYF	TGTGCCAGCAGCCAAGGACTAGCGGGAGAGGCAGATACGCAGTATTTT
TRBV6-5	TRBJ1-2	-	CASRTGRNDGYTF	TGTGCCAGCAGAACGGGGAGGAACGATGGCTACACCTTC
TRBV6-5	TRBJ1-5	-	CASSNAGINQPQHF	TGTGCCAGCAGTAACGCCGGGATCAATCAGCCCCAGCATTTT
TRBV5-1	TRBJ2-7	TRBD2	CASSPHWTSGRFRRSYEQYF	TGCGCCAGCAGCCCTCATTGGACTAGCGGGAGGTTCAGACGATCCTACGAGCAGTACTTC
TRBV13	TRBJ2-7	TRBD2	CASSLGLAGYEQYF	TGTGCCAGCAGCTTAGGTCTAGCGGGTTACGAGCAGTACTTC
TRBV10-1	TRBJ2-7	TRBD2	CASSESFSSGRCYEQYF	TGCGCCAGCAGTGAGTCCTTTAGTAGCGGGAGATGTTACGAGCAGTACTTC
TRBV4-1	TRBJ2-2	TRBD2	CASSLRENGGELFF	TGCGCCAGCAGTCTGCGGGAGAACGGCGGGGAGCTGTTTTTT
TRBV6-5	TRBJ1-1	TRBD1	CASSLQGAGTEAFF	TGTGCCAGCAGCCTTCAGGGGGCAGGCACTGAAGCTTTCTTT
TRBV25-1	TRBJ2-5	-	CASSFSAETQYF	TGTGCCAGCAGTTTTAGTGCTGAGACCCAGTACTTC
TRBV30	TRBJ1-1	TRBD1	CAVTGEENTEAFF	TGTGCCGTGACAGGGGAAGAGAACACTGAAGCTTTCTTT
TRBV29-1	TRBJ2-1	TRBD2	CSVQGLAGDEYEQFF	TGCAGCGTCCAGGGACTAGCGGGAGATGAATATGAGCAGTTCTTC